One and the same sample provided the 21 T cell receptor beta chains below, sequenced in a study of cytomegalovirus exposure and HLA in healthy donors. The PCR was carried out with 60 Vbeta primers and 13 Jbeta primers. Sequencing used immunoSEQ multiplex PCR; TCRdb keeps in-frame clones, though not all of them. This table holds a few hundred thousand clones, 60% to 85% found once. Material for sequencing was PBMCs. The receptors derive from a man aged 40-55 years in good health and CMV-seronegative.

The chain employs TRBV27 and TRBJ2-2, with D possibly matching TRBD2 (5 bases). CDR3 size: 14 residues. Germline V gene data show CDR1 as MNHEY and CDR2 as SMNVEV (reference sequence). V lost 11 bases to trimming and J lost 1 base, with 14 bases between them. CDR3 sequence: CASGWAGNTGELFF. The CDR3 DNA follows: TGTGCCTCCGGGTGGGCGGGGAACACCGGGGAGCTGTTTTTT.

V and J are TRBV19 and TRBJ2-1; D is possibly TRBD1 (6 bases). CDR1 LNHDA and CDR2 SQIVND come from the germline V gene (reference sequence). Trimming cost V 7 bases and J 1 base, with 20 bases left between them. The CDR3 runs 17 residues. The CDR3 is CASIVLQGLRSYNEQFF. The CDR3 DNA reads TGTGCCAGTATTGTCCTCCAGGGGCTTAGGTCCTACAATGAGCAGTTCTTC.

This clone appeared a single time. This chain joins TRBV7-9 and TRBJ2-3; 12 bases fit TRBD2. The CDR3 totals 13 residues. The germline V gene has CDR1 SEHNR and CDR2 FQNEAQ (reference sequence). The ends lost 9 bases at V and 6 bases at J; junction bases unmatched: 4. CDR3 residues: CASGLAGSDTQYF. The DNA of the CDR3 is TGTGCCAGTGGACTAGCGGGAAGTGATACGCAGTATTTT.

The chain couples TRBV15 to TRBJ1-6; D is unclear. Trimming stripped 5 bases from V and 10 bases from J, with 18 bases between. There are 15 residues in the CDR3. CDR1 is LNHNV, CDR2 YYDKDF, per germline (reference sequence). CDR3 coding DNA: TGTGCCACCAGCGTCGCCGGGATCCGGCGGTCACCCCTCCACTTT. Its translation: CATSVAGIRRSPLHF.

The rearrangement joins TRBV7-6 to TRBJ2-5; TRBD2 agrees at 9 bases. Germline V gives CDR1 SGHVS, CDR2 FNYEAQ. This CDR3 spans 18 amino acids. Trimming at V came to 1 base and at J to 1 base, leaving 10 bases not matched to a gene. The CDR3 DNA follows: TGTGCCAGCAGCTTAGGGCTAGCGGGAATGGGGATCCAAGAGACCCAGTACTTC. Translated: CASSLGLAGMGIQETQYF.

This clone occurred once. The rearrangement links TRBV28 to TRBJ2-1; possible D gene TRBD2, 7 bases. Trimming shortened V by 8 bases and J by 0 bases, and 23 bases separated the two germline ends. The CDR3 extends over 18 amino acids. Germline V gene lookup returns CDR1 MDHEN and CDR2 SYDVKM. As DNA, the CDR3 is TGTGCCAGCGGGGAGGGGGGACTGACAGGTAACTCCTACAATGAGCAGTTCTTC. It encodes CASGEGGLTGNSYNEQFF.

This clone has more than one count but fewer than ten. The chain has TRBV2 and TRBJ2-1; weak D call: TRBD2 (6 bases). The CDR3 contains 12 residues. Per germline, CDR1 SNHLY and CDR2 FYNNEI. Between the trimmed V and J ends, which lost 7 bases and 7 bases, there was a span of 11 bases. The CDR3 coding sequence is TGTGCCAGCACGGGACTGGAGAATGAGCAGTTCTTC. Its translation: CASTGLENEQFF. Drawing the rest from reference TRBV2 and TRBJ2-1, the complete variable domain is EPEVTQTPSHQVTQMGQEVILRCVPISNHLYFYWYRQILGQKVEFLVSFYNNEISEKSEIFDDQFSVERPDGSNFTLKIRSTKLEDSAMYFCASTGLENEQFFGPGTRLTVL.

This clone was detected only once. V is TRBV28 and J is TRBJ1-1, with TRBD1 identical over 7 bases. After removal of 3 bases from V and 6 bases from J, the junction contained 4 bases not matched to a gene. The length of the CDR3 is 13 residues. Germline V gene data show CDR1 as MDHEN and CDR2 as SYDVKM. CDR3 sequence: CASSLTGLAEAFF. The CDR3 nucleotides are TGTGCCAGCAGTTTGACAGGGTTGGCTGAAGCTTTCTTT.

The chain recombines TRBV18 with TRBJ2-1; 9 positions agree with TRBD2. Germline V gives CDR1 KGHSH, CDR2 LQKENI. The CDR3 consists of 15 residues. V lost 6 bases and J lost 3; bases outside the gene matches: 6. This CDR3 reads CASSADSGSYNEQFF. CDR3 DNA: TGTGCCAGCTCTGCTGATAGCGGGAGCTACAATGAGCAGTTCTTC.

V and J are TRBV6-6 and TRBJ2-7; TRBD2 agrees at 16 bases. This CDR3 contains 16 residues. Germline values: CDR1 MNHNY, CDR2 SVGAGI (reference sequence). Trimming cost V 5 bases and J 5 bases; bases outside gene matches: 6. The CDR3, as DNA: TGTGCCAGCAGTCCGGGACTAGCGGGAGGGATAGACGAGCAGTACTTC. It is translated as CASSPGLAGGIDEQYF.

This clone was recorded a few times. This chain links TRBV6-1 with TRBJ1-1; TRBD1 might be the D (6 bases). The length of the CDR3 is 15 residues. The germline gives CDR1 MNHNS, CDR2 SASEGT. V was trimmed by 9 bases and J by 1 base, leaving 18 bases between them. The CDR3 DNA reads TGTGCCAGAACAGACTGGACAGCAAAGAACACTGAAGCTTTCTTT. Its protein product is CARTDWTAKNTEAFF.

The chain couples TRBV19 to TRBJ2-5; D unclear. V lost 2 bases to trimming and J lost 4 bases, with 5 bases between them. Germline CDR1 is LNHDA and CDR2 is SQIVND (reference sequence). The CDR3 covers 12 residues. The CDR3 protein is CASSINRETQYF. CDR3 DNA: TGTGCCAGTAGTATAAATAGAGAGACCCAGTACTTC.

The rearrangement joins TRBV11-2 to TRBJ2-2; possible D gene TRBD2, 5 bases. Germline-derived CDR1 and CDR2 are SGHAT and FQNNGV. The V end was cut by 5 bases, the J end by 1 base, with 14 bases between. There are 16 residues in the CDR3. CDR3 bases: TGTGCCAGCAGCCCACGGACGGGATTGAACACCGGGGAGCTGTTTTTT. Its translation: CASSPRTGLNTGELFF.

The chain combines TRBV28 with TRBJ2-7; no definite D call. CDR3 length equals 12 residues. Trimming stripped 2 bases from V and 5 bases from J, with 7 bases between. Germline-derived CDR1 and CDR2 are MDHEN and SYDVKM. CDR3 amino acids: CASSLKANEQYF. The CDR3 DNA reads TGTGCCAGCAGTTTAAAAGCTAACGAGCAGTACTTC. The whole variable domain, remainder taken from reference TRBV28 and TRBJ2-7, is DVKVTQSSRYLVKRTGEKVFLECVQDMDHENMFWYRQDPGLGLRLIYFSYDVKMKEKGDIPEGYSVSREKKERFSLILESASTNQTSMYLCASSLKANEQYFGPGTRLTVT.

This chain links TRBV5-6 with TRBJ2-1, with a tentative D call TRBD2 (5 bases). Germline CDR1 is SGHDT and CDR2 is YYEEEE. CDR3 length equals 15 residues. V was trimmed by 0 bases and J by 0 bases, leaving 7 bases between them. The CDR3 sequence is CASSLDGSSYNEQFF. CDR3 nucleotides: TGTGCCAGCAGCTTGGATGGGAGCTCCTACAATGAGCAGTTCTTC.

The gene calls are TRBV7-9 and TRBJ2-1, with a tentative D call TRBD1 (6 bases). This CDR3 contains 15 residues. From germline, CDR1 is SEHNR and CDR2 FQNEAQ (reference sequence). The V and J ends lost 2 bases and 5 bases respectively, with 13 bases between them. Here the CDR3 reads CASSLYGAGDNEQFF. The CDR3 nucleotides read TGTGCCAGCAGCTTATACGGGGCAGGGGACAATGAGCAGTTCTTC.

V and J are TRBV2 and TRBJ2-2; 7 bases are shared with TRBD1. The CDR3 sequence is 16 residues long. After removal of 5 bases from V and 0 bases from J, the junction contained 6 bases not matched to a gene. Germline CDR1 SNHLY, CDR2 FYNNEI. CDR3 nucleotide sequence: TGTGCCAGCAGTCAATCGGGGACAGCGAACACCGGGGAGCTGTTTTTT. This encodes CASSQSGTANTGELFF.

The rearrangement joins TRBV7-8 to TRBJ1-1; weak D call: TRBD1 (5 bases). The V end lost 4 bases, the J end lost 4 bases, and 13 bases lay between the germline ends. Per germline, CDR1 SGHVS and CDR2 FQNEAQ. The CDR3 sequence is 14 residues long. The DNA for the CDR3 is TGTGCCAGCAGCTCCCGTCTGGGGCCCACTGAAGCTTTCTTT. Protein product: CASSSRLGPTEAFF. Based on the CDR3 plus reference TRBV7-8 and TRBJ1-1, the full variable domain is GAGVSQSPRYKVAKRGQDVALRCDPISGHVSLFWYQQALGQGPEFLTYFQNEAQLDKSGLPSDRFFAERPEGSVSTLKIQRTQQEDSAVYLCASSSRLGPTEAFFGQGTRLTVV.

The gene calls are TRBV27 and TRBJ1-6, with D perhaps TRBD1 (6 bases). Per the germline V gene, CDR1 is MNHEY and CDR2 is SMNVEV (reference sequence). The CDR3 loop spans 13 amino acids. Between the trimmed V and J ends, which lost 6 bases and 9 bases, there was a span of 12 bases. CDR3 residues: CASRQGSISPLHF. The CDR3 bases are TGTGCCAGCAGACAGGGAAGTATTTCACCCCTCCACTTT.

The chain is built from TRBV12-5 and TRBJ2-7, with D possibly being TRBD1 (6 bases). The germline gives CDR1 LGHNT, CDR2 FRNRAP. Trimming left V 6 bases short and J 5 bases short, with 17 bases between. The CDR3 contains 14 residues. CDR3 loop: CASGPQGEGDEQYF. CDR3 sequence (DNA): TGTGCTAGTGGCCCACAGGGAGAGGGGGACGAGCAGTACTTC. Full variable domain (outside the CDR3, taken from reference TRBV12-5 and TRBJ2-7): DARVTQTPRHKVTEMGQEVTMRCQPILGHNTVFWYRQTMMQGLELLAYFRNRAPLDDSGMPKDRFSAEMPDATLATLKIQPSEPRDSAVYFCASGPQGEGDEQYFGPGTRLTVT.

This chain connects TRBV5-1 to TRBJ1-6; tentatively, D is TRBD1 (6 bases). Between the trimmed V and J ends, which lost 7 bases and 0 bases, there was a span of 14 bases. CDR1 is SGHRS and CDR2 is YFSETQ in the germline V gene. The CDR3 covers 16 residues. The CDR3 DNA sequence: TGCGCCAGCGGGGGCGCGACGAGCTCCTATAATTCACCCCTCCACTTT. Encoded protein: CASGGATSSYNSPLHF.